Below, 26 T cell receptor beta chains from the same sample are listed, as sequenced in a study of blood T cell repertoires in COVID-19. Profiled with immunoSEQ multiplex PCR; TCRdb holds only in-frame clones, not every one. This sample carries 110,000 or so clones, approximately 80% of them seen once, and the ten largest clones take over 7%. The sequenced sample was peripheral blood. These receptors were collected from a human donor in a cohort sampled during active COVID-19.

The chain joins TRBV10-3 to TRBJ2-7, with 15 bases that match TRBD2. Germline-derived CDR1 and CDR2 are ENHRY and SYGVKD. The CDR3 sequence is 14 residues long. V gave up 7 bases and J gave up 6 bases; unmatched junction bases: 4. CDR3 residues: CAITPGLAGGEQYF. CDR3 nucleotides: TGTGCCATCACCCCGGGACTAGCGGGAGGCGAGCAGTACTTC.

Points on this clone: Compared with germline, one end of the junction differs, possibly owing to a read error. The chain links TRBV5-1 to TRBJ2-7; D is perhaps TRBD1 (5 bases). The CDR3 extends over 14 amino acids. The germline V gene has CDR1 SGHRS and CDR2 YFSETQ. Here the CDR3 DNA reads TGCGCCAGCAGCTCAGGGTTTCCCTCCCACGAGCAGTACTTC. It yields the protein CASSSGFPSHEQYF.

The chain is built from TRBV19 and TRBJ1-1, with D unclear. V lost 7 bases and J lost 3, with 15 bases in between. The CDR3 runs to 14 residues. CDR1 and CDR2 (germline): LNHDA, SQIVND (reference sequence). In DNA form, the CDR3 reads TGTGCCAGTAAAATACTCGGGGTTGACACTGAAGCTTTCTTT. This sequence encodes CASKILGVDTEAFF.

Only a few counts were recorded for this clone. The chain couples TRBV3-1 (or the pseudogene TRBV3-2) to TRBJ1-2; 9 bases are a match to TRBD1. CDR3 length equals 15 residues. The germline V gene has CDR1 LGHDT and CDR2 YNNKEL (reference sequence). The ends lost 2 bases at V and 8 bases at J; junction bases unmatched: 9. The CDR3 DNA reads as TGTGCCAGCAGCCAACCGGGACAGGGAACTAAGGGCTACACCTTC. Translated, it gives CASSQPGQGTKGYTF.

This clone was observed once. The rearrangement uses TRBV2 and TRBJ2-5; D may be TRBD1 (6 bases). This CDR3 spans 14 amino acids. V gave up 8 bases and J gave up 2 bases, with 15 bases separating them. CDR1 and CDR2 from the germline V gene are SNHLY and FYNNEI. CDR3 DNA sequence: TGTGCCAGCCGGACGGGACATCTTCAAGAGACCCAGTACTTC. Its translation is CASRTGHLQETQYF. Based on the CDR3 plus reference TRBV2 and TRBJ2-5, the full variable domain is EPEVTQTPSHQVTQMGQEVILRCVPISNHLYFYWYRQILGQKVEFLVSFYNNEISEKSEIFDDQFSVERPDGSNFTLKIRSTKLEDSAMYFCASRTGHLQETQYFGPGTRLLVL.

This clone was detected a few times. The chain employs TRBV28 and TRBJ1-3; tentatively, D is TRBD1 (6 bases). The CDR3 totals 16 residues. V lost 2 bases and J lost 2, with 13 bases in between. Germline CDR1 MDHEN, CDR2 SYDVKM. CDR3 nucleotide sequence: TGTGCCAGCAGTTTAGCGGCGGGGGCTGCTGGAAACACCATATATTTT. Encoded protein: CASSLAAGAAGNTIYF.

CDR3 DNA: TGTGCCAGCAGCCCGGGCCGGGACAGATTCACCTACGAGCAGTACTTC. Translated: CASSPGRDRFTYEQYF. The chain is built from TRBV13 and TRBJ2-7; 7 bases agree with TRBD1. Germline CDR1 reads PRHDT; CDR2 reads FYEKMQ (reference sequence). The CDR3 spans 16 residues. V gave up 5 bases and J gave up 2 bases; unmatched junction bases: 12.

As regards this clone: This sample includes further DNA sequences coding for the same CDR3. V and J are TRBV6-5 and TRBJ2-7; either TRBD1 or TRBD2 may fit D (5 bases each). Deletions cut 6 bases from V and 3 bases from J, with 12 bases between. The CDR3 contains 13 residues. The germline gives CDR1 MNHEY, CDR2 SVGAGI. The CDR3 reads CASSYGASYEQYF. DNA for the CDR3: TGTGCCAGCAGCTACGGGGCTAGCTACGAGCAGTACTTC.

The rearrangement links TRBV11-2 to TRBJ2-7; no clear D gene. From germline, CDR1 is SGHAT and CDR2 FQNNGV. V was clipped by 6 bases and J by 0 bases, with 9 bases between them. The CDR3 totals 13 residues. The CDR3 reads CASSSWASYEQYF. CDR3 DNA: TGTGCCAGCAGTTCCTGGGCCTCCTACGAGCAGTACTTC. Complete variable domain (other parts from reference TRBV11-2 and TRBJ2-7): EAGVAQSPRYKIIEKRQSVAFWCNPISGHATLYWYQQILGQGPKLLIQFQNNGVVDDSQLPKDRFSAERLKGVDSTLKIQPAKLEDSAVYLCASSSWASYEQYFGPGTRLTVT.

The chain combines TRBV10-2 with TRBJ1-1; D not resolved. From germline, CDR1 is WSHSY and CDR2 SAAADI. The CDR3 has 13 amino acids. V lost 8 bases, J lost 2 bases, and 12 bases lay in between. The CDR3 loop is CASGRERNTEAFF. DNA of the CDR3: TGCGCCAGCGGAAGGGAGAGAAACACTGAAGCTTTCTTT.

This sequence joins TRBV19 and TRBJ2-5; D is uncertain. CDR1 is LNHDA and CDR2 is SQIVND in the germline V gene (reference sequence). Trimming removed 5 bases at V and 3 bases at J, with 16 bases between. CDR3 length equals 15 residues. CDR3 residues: CASSPSHRQEETQYF. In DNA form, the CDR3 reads TGTGCCAGTAGTCCGAGTCACCGCCAGGAAGAGACCCAGTACTTC.

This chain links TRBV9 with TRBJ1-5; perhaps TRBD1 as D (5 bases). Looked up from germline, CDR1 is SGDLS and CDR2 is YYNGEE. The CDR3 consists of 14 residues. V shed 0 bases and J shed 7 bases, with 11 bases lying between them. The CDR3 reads CASSVDLGGQPQHF. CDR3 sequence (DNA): TGTGCCAGCAGCGTAGATCTGGGGGGGCAGCCCCAGCATTTT.

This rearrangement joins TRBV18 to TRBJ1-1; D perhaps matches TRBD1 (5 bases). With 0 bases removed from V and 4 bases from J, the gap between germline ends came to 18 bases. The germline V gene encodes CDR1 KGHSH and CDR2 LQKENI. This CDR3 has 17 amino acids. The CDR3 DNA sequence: TGTGCCAGCTCACCACCGAATAGTAAGGGGCTTGGCACTGAAGCTTTCTTT. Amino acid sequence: CASSPPNSKGLGTEAFF. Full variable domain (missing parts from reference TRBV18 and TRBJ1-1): NAGVMQNPRHLVRRRGQEARLRCSPMKGHSHVYWYRQLPEEGLKFMVYLQKENIIDESGMPKERFSAEFPKEGPSILRIQQVVRGDSAAYFCASSPPNSKGLGTEAFFGQGTRLTVV.

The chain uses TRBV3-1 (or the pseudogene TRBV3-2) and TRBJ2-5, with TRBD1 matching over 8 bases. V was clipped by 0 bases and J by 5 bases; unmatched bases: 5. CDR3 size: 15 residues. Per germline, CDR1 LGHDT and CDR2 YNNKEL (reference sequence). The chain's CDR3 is CASSQENRGKETQYF. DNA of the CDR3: TGTGCCAGCAGCCAAGAAAACAGGGGGAAGGAGACCCAGTACTTC.

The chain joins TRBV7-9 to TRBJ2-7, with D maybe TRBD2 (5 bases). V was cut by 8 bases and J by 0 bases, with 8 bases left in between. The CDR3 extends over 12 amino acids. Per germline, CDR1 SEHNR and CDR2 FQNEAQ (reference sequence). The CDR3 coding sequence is TGTGCCAGCTGGGGAGACTCCTACGAGCAGTACTTC. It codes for CASWGDSYEQYF.

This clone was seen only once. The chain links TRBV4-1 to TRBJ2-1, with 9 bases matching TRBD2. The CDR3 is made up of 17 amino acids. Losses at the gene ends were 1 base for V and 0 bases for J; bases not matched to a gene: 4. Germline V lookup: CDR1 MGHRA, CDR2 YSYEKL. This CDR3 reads CASSQVAGASSYNEQFF. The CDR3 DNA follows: TGCGCCAGCAGCCAAGTAGCGGGGGCTAGCTCCTACAATGAGCAGTTCTTC.

CDR3 DNA sequence: TGTGCCAGCAGCCAAACAGGGGGTGGGAACACTGAAGCTTTCTTT. Encoded protein: CASSQTGGGNTEAFF. This sequence joins TRBV3-1 (or the pseudogene TRBV3-2) and TRBJ1-1, with TRBD1 identical over 8 bases. CDR3 length: 15 amino acids. Germline loops: CDR1 LGHDT, CDR2 YNNKEL (reference sequence). Trimming took 2 bases from V and 1 from J; bases not matched to a gene: 3.

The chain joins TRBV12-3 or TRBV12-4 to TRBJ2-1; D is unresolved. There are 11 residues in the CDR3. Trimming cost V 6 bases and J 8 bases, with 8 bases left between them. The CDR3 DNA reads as TGTGCCAGCAGCGAGCGCTATGAGCAGTTCTTC. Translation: CASSERYEQFF.

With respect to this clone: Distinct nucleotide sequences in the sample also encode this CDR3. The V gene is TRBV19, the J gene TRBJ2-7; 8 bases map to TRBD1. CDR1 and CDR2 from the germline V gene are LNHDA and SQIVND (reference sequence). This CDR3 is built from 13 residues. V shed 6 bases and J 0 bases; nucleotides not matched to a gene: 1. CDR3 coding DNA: TGTGCCAGTAGGGGGACAGGCTCCTACGAGCAGTACTTC. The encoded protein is CASRGTGSYEQYF.

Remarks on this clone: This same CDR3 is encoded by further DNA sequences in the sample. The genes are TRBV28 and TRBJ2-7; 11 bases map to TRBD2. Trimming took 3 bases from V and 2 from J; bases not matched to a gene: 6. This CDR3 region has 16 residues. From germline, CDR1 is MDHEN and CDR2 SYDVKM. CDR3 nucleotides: TGTGCCAGCAGTTTGCCGGGGACTAGCGGAGCCTACGAGCAGTACTTC. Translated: CASSLPGTSGAYEQYF. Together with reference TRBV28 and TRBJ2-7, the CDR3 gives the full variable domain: DVKVTQSSRYLVKRTGEKVFLECVQDMDHENMFWYRQDPGLGLRLIYFSYDVKMKEKGDIPEGYSVSREKKERFSLILESASTNQTSMYLCASSLPGTSGAYEQYFGPGTRLTVT.

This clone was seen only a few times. DNA for the CDR3: TGTGCCAGTAGTGTCCGGGACAGAGATTCACCCCTCCACTTT. Residues: CASSVRDRDSPLHF. The chain carries TRBV19 and TRBJ1-6; 7 bases agree with TRBD1. Per germline, CDR1 LNHDA and CDR2 SQIVND (reference sequence). This CDR3 is 14 amino acids long. V was clipped by 5 bases and J by 8 bases; unmatched bases: 6.

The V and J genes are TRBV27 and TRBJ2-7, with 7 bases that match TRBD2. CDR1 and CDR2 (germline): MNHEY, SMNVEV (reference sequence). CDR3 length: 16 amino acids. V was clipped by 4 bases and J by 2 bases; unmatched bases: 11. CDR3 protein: CASSSTPGLSAYEQYF. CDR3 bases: TGTGCCAGCAGTTCCACTCCGGGACTATCCGCCTACGAGCAGTACTTC.

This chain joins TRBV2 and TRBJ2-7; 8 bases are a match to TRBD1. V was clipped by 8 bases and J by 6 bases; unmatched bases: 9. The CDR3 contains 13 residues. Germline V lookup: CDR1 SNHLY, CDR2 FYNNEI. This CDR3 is CASSETGAAEQYF. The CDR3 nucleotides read TGTGCCAGCTCGGAGACAGGGGCGGCCGAGCAGTACTTC.

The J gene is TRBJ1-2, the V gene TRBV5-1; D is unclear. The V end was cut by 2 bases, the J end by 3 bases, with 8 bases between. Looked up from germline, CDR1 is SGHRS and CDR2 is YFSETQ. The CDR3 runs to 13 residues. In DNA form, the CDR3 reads TGCGCCAGCAGCTTAAGTAGTGACTATGGCTACACCTTC. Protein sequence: CASSLSSDYGYTF.

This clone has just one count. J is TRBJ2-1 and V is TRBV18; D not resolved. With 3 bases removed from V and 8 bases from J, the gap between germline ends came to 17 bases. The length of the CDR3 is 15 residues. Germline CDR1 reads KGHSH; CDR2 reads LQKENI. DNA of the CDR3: TGTGCCAGCTCACCTGAGGCGGCCATACGCGATGAGCAGTTCTTC. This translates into CASSPEAAIRDEQFF.

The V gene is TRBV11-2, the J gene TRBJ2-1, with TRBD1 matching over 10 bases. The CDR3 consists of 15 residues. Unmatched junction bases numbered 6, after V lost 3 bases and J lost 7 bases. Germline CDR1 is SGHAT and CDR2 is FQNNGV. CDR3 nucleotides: TGTGCCAGCAGCTTGGGACAGGGGTCGGGGAATGAGCAGTTCTTC. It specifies CASSLGQGSGNEQFF.